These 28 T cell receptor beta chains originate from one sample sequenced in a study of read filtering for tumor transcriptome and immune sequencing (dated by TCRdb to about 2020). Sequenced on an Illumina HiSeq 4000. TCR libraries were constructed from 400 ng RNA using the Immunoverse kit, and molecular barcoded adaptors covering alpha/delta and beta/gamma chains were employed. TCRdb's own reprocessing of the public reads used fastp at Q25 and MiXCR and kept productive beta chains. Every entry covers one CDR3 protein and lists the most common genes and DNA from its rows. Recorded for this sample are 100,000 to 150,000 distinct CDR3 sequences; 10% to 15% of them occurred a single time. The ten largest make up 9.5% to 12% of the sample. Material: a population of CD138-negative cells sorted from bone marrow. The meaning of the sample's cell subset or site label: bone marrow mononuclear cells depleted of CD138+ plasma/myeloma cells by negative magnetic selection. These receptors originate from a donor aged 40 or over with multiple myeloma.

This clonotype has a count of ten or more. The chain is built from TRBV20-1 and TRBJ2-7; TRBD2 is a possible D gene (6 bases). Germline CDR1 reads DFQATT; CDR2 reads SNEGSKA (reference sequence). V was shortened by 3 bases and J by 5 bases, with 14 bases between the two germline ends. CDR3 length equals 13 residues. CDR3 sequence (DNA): TGCAGTGCTAGCGGGAGCTCCTGGAACGAGCAGTACTTC. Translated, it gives CSASGSSWNEQYF.

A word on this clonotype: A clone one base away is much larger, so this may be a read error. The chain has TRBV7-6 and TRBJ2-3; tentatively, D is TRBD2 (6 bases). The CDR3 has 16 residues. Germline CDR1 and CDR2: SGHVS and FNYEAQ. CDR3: CASSLIGGTSTGTQYF. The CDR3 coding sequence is TGTGCCAGCAGCTTAATTGGGGGAACTAGCACAGGTACGCAGTATTTT.

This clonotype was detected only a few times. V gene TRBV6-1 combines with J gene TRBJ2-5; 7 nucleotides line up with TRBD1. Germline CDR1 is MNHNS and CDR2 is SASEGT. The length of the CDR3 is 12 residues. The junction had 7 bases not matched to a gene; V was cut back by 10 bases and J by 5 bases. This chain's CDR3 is CATKGAWETQYF. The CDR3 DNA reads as TGTGCCACCAAGGGGGCCTGGGAGACCCAGTACTTC.

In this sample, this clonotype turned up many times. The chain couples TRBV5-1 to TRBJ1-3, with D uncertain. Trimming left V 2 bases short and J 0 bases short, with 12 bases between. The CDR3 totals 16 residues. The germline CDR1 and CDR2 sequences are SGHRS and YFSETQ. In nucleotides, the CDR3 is TGCGCCAGCAGCTTAAGTCATGGGAGCTCTGGAAACACCATATATTTT. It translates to CASSLSHGSSGNTIYF.

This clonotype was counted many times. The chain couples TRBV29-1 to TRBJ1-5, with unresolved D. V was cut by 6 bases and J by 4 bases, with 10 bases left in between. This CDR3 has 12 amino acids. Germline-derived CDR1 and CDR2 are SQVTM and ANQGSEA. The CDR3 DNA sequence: TGCAGCGTGCTAACAGCAAATCAGCCCCAGCATTTT. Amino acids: CSVLTANQPQHF.

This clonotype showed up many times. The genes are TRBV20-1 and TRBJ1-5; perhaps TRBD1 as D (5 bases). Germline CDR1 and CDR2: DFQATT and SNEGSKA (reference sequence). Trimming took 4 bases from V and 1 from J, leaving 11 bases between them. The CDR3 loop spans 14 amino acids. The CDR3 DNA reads TGCAGTGCTATCCGGGACGGGAGCAATCAGCCCCAGCATTTT. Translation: CSAIRDGSNQPQHF.

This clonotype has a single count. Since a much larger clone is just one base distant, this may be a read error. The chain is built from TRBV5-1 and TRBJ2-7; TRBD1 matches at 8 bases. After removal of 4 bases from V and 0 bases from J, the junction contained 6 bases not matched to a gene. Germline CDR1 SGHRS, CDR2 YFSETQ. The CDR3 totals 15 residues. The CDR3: CASSIGTGTSYEQYF. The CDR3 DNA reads TGCGCCAGCAGCATCGGGACAGGTACCTCCTACGAGCAGTACTTC.

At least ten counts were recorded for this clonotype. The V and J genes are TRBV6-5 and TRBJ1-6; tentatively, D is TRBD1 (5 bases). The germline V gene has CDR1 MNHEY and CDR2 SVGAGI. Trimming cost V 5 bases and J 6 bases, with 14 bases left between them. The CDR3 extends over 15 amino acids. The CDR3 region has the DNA TGTGCCAGCAGTGGCAGGGAACGGGGTAATTCACCCCTCCACTTT. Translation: CASSGRERGNSPLHF.

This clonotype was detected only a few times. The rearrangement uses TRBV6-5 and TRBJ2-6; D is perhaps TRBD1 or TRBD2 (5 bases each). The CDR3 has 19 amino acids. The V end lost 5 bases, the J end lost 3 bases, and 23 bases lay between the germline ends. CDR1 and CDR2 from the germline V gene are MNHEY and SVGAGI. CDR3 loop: CASSTILPGRVFGANVLTF. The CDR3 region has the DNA TGTGCCAGCAGTACTATACTCCCGGGACGAGTATTTGGGGCCAACGTCCTGACTTTC.

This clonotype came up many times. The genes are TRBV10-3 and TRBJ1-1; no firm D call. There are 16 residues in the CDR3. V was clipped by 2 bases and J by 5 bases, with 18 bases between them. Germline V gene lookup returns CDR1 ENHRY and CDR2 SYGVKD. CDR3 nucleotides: TGTGCCATCAGTGAGCCCGATAGGGTCTGGAGGACTGAAGCTTTCTTT. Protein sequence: CAISEPDRVWRTEAFF.

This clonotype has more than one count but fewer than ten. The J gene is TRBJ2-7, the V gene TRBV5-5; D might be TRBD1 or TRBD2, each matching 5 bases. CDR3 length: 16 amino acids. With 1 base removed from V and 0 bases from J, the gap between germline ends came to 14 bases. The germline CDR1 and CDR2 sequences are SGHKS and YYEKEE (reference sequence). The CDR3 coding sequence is TGTGCCAGCAGCTTGACCGGGACGGTGAGCTCCTACGAGCAGTACTTC. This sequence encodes CASSLTGTVSSYEQYF.

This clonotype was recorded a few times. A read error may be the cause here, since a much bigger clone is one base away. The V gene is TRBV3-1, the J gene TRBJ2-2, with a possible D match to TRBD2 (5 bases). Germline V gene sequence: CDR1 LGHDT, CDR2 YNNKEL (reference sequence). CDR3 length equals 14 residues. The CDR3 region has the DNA TGTGCCAGCAGCCAAGGACCTAACACCGGGAAGCTGTTTTTT. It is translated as CASSQGPNTGKLFF.

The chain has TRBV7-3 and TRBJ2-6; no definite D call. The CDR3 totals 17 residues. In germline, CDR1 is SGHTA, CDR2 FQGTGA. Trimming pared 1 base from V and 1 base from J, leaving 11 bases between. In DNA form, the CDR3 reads TGTGCCAGCAGCTTAAGCCCAACACAGTCTGGGGCCAACGTCCTGACTTTC. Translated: CASSLSPTQSGANVLTF.

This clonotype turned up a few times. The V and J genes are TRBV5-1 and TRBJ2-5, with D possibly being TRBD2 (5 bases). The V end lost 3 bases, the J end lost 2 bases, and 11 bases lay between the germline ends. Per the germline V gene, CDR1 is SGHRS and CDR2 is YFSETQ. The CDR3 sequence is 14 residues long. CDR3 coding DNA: TGCGCCAGCAGCTGGGGTCCGGGGCAAGAGACCCAGTACTTC. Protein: CASSWGPGQETQYF.

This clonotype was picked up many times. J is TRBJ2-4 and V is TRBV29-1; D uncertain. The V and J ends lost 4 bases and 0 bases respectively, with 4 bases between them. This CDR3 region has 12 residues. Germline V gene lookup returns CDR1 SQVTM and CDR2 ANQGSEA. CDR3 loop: CSVVLAKNIQYF. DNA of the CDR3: TGCAGCGTTGTTCTAGCCAAAAACATTCAGTACTTC.

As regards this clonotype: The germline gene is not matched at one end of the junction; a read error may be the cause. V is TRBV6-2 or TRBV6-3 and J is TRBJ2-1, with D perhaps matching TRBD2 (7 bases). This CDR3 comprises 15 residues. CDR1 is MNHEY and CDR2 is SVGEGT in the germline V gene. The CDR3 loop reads CASSYWGGGNSEQFF. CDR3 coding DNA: TGCGCCAGCAGTTATTGGGGGGGGGGCAACAGTGAGCAGTTCTTC.

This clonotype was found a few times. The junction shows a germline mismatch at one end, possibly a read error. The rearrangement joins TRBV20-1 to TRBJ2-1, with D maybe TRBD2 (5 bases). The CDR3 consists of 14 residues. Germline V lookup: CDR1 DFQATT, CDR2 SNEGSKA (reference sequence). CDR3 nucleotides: TGCAGAGCTAGGTCAGCGGAGACCTACAATGAGCAGTTCTTC. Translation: CRARSAETYNEQFF.

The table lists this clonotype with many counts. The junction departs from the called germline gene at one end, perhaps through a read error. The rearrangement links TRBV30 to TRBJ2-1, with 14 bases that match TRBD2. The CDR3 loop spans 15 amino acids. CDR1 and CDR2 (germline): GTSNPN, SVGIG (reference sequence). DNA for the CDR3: TGCACGTTGGGACTAGCGGGAGTGGGATACAATGAGCAGTTCTTC. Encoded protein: CTLGLAGVGYNEQFF. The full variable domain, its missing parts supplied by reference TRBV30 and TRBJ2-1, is SQTIHQWPATLVQPVGSPLSLECTVEGTSNPNLYWYRQAAGRGLQLLFYSVGIGQISSEVPQNLSASRPQDRQFILSSKKLLLSDSGFYLCTLGLAGVGYNEQFFGPGTRLTVL.

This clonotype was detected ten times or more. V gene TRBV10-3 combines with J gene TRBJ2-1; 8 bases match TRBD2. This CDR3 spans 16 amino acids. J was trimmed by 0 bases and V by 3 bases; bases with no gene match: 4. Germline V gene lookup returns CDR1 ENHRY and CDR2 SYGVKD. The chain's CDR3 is CAISEVAGSSYNEQFF. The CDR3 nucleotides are TGTGCCATCAGTGAAGTAGCGGGGAGCTCCTACAATGAGCAGTTCTTC.

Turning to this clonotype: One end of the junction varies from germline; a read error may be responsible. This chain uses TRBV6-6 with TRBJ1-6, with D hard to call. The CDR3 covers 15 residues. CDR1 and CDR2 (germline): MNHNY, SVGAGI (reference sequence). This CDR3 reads CASNTADRRNSALHF. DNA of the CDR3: TGTGCCAGCAACACAGCTGATAGGCGAAATTCAGCCCTCCACTTT.

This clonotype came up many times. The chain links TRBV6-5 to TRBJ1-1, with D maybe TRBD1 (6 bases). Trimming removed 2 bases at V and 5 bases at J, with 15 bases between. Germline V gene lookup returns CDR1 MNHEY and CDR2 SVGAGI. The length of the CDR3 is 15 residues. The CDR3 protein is CASSYHTGLDTEAFF. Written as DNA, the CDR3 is TGTGCCAGCAGTTACCACACAGGGTTGGATACTGAAGCTTTCTTT.

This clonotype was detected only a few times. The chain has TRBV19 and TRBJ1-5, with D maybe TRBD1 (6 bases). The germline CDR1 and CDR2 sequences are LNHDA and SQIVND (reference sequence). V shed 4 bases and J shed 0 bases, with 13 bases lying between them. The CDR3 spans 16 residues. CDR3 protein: CASSKGHGPSNQPQHF. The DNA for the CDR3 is TGTGCCAGTAGTAAGGGACACGGACCTAGCAATCAGCCCCAGCATTTT. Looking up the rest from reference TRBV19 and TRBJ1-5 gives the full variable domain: DGGITQSPKYLFRKEGQNVTLSCEQNLNHDAMYWYRQDPGQGLRLIYYSQIVNDFQKGDIAEGYSVSREKKESFPLTVTSAQKNPTAFYLCASSKGHGPSNQPQHFGDGTRLSIL.

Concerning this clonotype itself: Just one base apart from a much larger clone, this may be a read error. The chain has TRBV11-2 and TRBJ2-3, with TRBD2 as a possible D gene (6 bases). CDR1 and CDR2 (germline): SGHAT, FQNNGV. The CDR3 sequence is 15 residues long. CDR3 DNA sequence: TGTGCCTGCAGTCGGCGGGGTTTTGGCACAGATACGCAGTATTTT. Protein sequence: CACSRRGFGTDTQYF.

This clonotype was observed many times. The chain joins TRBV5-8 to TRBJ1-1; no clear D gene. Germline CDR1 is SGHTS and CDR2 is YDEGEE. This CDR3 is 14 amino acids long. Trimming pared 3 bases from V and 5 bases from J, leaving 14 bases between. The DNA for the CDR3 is TGTGCCAGCAGCTCCACGACCCCAGTTACTGAAGCTTTCTTT. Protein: CASSSTTPVTEAFF.

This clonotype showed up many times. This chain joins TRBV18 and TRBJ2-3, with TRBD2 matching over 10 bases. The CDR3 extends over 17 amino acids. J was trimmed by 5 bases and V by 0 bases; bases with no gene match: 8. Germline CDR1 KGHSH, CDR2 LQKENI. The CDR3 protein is CASSPPWLAGGGDTQYF. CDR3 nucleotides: TGTGCCAGCTCACCACCGTGGTTAGCGGGAGGCGGAGATACGCAGTATTTT. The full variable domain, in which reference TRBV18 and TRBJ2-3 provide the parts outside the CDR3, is NAGVMQNPRHLVRRRGQEARLRCSPMKGHSHVYWYRQLPEEGLKFMVYLQKENIIDESGMPKERFSAEFPKEGPSILRIQQVVRGDSAAYFCASSPPWLAGGGDTQYFGPGTRLTVL.

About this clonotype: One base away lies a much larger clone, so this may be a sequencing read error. The CDR3 DNA reads TGTGCCGGCAGCCAAGGCGCGGGAGAAGGCTACGAGCAGTACTTC. Translated, it gives CAGSQGAGEGYEQYF. The chain joins TRBV3-1 to TRBJ2-7, with 7 bases lining up with TRBD2. Germline V gives CDR1 LGHDT, CDR2 YNNKEL (reference sequence). CDR3 length: 15 amino acids.

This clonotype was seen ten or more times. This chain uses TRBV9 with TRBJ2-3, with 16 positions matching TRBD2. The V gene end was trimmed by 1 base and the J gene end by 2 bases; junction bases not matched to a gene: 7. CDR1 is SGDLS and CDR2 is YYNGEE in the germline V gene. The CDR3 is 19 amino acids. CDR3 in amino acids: CASSVQGLAGGLITDTQYF. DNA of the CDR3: TGTGCCAGCAGCGTACAGGGACTAGCGGGGGGGCTGATCACAGATACGCAGTATTTT. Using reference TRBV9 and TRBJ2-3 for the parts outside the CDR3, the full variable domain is DSGVTQTPKHLITATGQRVTLRCSPRSGDLSVYWYQQSLDQGLQFLIQYYNGEERAKGNILERFSAQQFPDLHSELNLSSLELGDSALYFCASSVQGLAGGLITDTQYFGPGTRLTVL.

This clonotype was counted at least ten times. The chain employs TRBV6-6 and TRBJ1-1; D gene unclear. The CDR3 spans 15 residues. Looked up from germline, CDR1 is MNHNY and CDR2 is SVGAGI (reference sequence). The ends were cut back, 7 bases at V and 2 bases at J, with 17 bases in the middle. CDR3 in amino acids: CASTRSRDRNTEAFF. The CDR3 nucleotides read TGTGCCAGCACCAGGAGCAGAGATAGAAACACTGAAGCTTTCTTT.